This T cell receptor beta chain appears in the sequencing data of a study of beta chain features in type 1 diabetes. General study findings and limits: All four CD4+ subsets from Type 1 diabetes patients carried moderately but significantly shorter TCRB CDR3s. cDNA-based reads could over-represent cells with high TCR expression.

Reverse transcription of all isolated RNA meant that expressed TCRB transcripts were sequenced. Profiled with immunoSEQ multiplex PCR; TCRdb holds only in-frame clones, not every one. Among 35,000 to 50,000 clones listed, roughly 50% were seen once. Notes on this clone: Antigen specificity is unknown.

The CDR3 has 12 residues. V lost 9 bases and J 3 bases, leaving 11 bases between the germline ends. Germline V CDR1 and CDR2: ENHRY, SYGVKD. Each of the CD4+ naive, central memory, regulatory and stem cell-like memory populations was sorted via CD45RO/CCR7/CD25/CD127/CD95/CD27. Source material: stem cell memory CD4+ T cells from blood. The clonotype originates from a woman younger than 45 in good health. The chain employs TRBV10-3 and TRBJ1-2; a possible D gene is TRBD1 (6 bases). This CDR3 reads CAIRQADYGYTF. CDR3 in DNA: TGTGCCATAAGACAGGCCGACTATGGCTACACCTTC.